This entry describes one T cell receptor (beta chain). The source of the sample is a study of cytomegalovirus exposure and HLA in healthy donors. 13 Jbeta primers and 60 Vbeta primers were used for the PCR. Profiled with immunoSEQ multiplex PCR; TCRdb holds only in-frame clones, not every one. The sample carries 150,000 to 200,000 clones, around 79% recorded once. The CDR3 contains 19 residues. CDR1 is MDHEN and CDR2 is SYDVKM in the germline V gene. V gave up 3 bases and J gave up 4 bases, with 27 bases separating them. J is TRBJ2-5 and V is TRBV28; TRBD2 might be the D (7 bases). Material for sequencing was PBMCs. This TCR came from a man aged 45-65 years in good health and CMV-seropositive. This CDR3 is CASSFGLGGGDGGRETQYF. The CDR3 DNA reads as TGTGCCAGCAGTTTCGGGTTGGGCGGGGGAGATGGGGGCCGAGAGACCCAGTACTTC.